These 24 T cell receptor beta chains came from one sample sequenced in a study of blood T cell repertoires in COVID-19. Data came from immunoSEQ multiplex PCR; TCRdb stores just in-frame clones and leaves some out. The data hold 250,000 or so clones, with around four fifths observed a single time. The sequencing input was peripheral blood. These receptors came from a woman aged 55-69 years with active or convalescent COVID-19.

The CDR3 sequence: CASNSRTGWTNSPLHF. The CDR3 DNA is TGTGCCAGCAACTCAAGGACAGGATGGACTAATTCACCCCTCCACTTT. The rearrangement joins TRBV5-8 to TRBJ1-6; 7 nucleotides line up with TRBD1. Germline V gene data show CDR1 as SGHTS and CDR2 as YDEGEE. The CDR3 runs 16 residues. After removal of 6 bases from V and 6 bases from J, the junction contained 12 bases not matched to a gene.

V gene TRBV6-5 combines with J gene TRBJ2-1, with 9 bases fitting TRBD1. The V gene end was trimmed by 0 bases and the J gene end by 4 bases; junction bases not matched to a gene: 4. The CDR3 loop spans 16 amino acids. The germline CDR1 and CDR2 sequences are MNHEY and SVGAGI. The CDR3 reads CASSYSGTGLYNEQFF. The CDR3 DNA reads as TGTGCCAGCAGTTACTCGGGGACAGGGCTTTACAATGAGCAGTTCTTC.

The chain combines TRBV9 with TRBJ2-7; 7 positions match TRBD1. CDR1 is SGDLS and CDR2 is YYNGEE in the germline V gene. The junction had 12 bases not matched to a gene; V was cut back by 0 bases and J by 6 bases. The CDR3 has 16 residues. The CDR3: CASSVGPGQTLAEQYF. The CDR3 DNA is TGTGCCAGCAGCGTAGGGCCGGGACAGACTCTGGCCGAGCAGTACTTC.

The gene calls are TRBV19 and TRBJ1-2; D not resolved. The CDR3 runs to 14 residues. Germline V gene data show CDR1 as LNHDA and CDR2 as SQIVND (reference sequence). Trimming shortened V by 0 bases and J by 2 bases, and 7 bases separated the two germline ends. CDR3 sequence reads: CASSIEEGNYGYTF. CDR3 sequence (DNA): TGTGCCAGTAGTATAGAGGAGGGAAACTATGGCTACACCTTC.

This sequence joins TRBV4-1 and TRBJ2-2; 7 positions match TRBD1. Germline V gene data show CDR1 as MGHRA and CDR2 as YSYEKL. V lost 0 bases and J lost 5; bases outside the gene matches: 12. The CDR3 sequence is 18 residues long. The CDR3 DNA is TGCGCCAGCAGCCAAGATTTGAGTTTGAGGGGGCATACCGGGGAGCTGTTTTTT. Translating it yields CASSQDLSLRGHTGELFF.

The V call is TRBV29-1, the J call TRBJ1-1; TRBD1 might be the D (5 bases). V was shortened by 0 bases and J by 3 bases, with 8 bases between the two germline ends. The germline CDR1 and CDR2 sequences are SQVTM and ANQGSEA. The CDR3 is 13 residues long. The CDR3 DNA reads TGCAGCGTTGAAGACAGGGTAGACACTGAAGCTTTCTTT. It yields the protein CSVEDRVDTEAFF.

The chain has TRBV29-1 and TRBJ1-5; 8 bases align to TRBD1. The V gene's germline CDR1 is SQVTM and CDR2 ANQGSEA. The V gene end was trimmed by 6 bases and the J gene end by 3 bases; junction bases not matched to a gene: 19. The CDR3 spans 18 residues. The CDR3 sequence: CSVERPHPGTGLNQPQHF. CDR3 sequence (DNA): TGCAGCGTGGAGAGGCCCCACCCCGGGACAGGCCTCAATCAGCCCCAGCATTTT.

This chain connects TRBV7-9 to TRBJ1-4; 8 nucleotides match TRBD1. The trim removed 5 bases at V and 8 bases at J, leaving 7 bases unmatched. The CDR3 totals 14 residues. Germline loops: CDR1 SEHNR, CDR2 FQNEAQ (reference sequence). The CDR3: CASSPRQGYEKLFF. The CDR3 nucleotides are TGTGCCAGCAGCCCCAGACAGGGGTACGAAAAACTGTTTTTT.

The chain couples TRBV28 to TRBJ2-5; TRBD1 matches 7 bases. V trimming: 5 bases; J trimming: 6 bases; junction bases outside the gene matches: 3. The CDR3 is 12 amino acids. Germline CDR1 MDHEN, CDR2 SYDVKM. CDR3 amino acids: CASSTGEQTQYF. CDR3 sequence (DNA): TGTGCCAGCAGTACAGGGGAACAGACCCAGTACTTC.

The rearrangement uses TRBV9 and TRBJ2-1; 10 bases align to TRBD2. Germline V gene lookup returns CDR1 SGDLS and CDR2 YYNGEE. V shed 2 bases, J shed 8 bases, and the junction held 7 bases outside the gene matches. The CDR3 totals 15 residues. The CDR3 nucleotides are TGTGCCAGCAGCGTTAGCGGGAGGTTCGTTGATGAGCAGTTCTTC. Translating it yields CASSVSGRFVDEQFF.

V usage is TRBV4-1 and J usage is TRBJ1-3; D possibly corresponds to TRBD1 (6 bases). The CDR3 has 17 residues. V lost 2 bases and J 2 bases, leaving 16 bases between the germline ends. CDR1 is MGHRA and CDR2 is YSYEKL in the germline V gene. The DNA for the CDR3 is TGCGCCAGCAGCCAAAGGTCTCGCCCAGGGGCTGGAAACACCATATATTTT. Protein sequence: CASSQRSRPGAGNTIYF.

The rearrangement joins TRBV11-2 to TRBJ1-1; 7 bases align to TRBD1. With 5 bases clipped from V and 3 bases from J, the junction kept 6 bases outside the gene matches. Germline CDR1 and CDR2: SGHAT and FQNNGV. The CDR3 is 14 residues long. CDR3 region: CASSDRVRDTEAFF. In nucleotides, the CDR3 is TGTGCCAGCAGCGACAGGGTTAGGGACACTGAAGCTTTCTTT.

The J gene is TRBJ1-2, the V gene TRBV15; D may be TRBD1 (5 bases). The CDR3 runs 14 residues. CDR1 and CDR2 from the germline V gene are LNHNV and YYDKDF (reference sequence). The V end lost 0 bases, the J end lost 5 bases, and 10 bases lay between the germline ends. The CDR3 is CATSRDRGGYGYTF. The CDR3, as DNA: TGTGCCACCAGCAGAGATCGGGGGGGTTATGGCTACACCTTC.

The chain employs TRBV4-2 and TRBJ2-5; 9 bases match TRBD2. V lost 7 bases and J lost 4; bases outside the gene matches: 7. The CDR3 runs 14 residues. The germline V gene encodes CDR1 LGHNA and CDR2 YNFKEQ. The CDR3 region is CASKASGAGETQYF. CDR3 DNA sequence: TGTGCCAGCAAAGCTAGCGGGGCGGGAGAGACCCAGTACTTC.

The chain uses TRBV5-5 and TRBJ1-6, with unresolved D. The CDR3 is 15 residues long. Trimming removed 2 bases at V and 6 bases at J, with 12 bases between. CDR1 SGHKS and CDR2 YYEKEE come from the germline V gene (reference sequence). The CDR3 protein is CASSLGLNGNSPLHF. CDR3 bases: TGTGCCAGCAGCTTAGGACTGAATGGTAATTCACCCCTCCACTTT.

This clone came up once. The chain joins TRBV14 to TRBJ1-3, with D hard to call. V dropped 0 bases and J dropped 0 bases, with 12 bases sitting between them. The germline V gene encodes CDR1 SGHDN and CDR2 FVKESK. The CDR3 sequence is 17 residues long. The CDR3, as DNA: TGTGCCAGCAGCCAAGATTGGCGGGAGAGCTCTGGAAACACCATATATTTT. Amino acid sequence: CASSQDWRESSGNTIYF.

V usage is TRBV27 and J usage is TRBJ1-4; no firm D call. CDR1 is MNHEY and CDR2 is SMNVEV in the germline V gene (reference sequence). The CDR3 is made up of 17 amino acids. The V end was cut by 5 bases, the J end by 4 bases, with 20 bases between. The CDR3 sequence is CASSPRTGMRVNEKLFF. DNA for the CDR3: TGTGCCAGCAGTCCCCGGACGGGAATGCGGGTTAATGAAAAACTGTTTTTT.

The chain uses TRBV19 and TRBJ1-2; 7 nucleotides align to TRBD1. Germline-derived CDR1 and CDR2 are LNHDA and SQIVND (reference sequence). The V gene end was trimmed by 6 bases and the J gene end by 8 bases; junction bases not matched to a gene: 9. This CDR3 has 13 residues. For the CDR3, the DNA is TGTGCCAGTAGATCGACAGGGTCGAGGGGCTACACCTTC. It encodes CASRSTGSRGYTF.

For the CDR3, the DNA is TGTGCCAGCAGCAATTGGGGACAGGGGAGCGGCTACACCTTC. It encodes CASSNWGQGSGYTF. V usage is TRBV27 and J usage is TRBJ1-2; TRBD1 agrees at 10 bases. The CDR3 sequence is 14 residues long. In germline, CDR1 is MNHEY, CDR2 SMNVEV (reference sequence). V lost 6 bases, J lost 8 bases, and 9 bases stayed unmatched.

The chain couples TRBV11-2 to TRBJ1-2; the match to TRBD1 covers 8 bases. Germline V gene data show CDR1 as SGHAT and CDR2 as FQNNGV. The CDR3 covers 15 residues. V gave up 5 bases and J gave up 5 bases; unmatched junction bases: 10. The CDR3 DNA sequence: TGTGCCAGCAGCACAAAGACAGGGGCGGAGTATGGCTACACCTTC. It translates to CASSTKTGAEYGYTF.

This clone was seen just once. The CDR3: CASSLGTTPGAQYF. The CDR3 nucleotides read TGTGCCAGCAGCTTAGGAACTACCCCAGGGGCCCAGTACTTC. The rearrangement links TRBV11-2 to TRBJ2-5, with a possible D match to TRBD1 (6 bases). V shed 1 base and J shed 9 bases, with 15 bases lying between them. The germline V gene encodes CDR1 SGHAT and CDR2 FQNNGV. There are 14 residues in the CDR3.

The chain uses TRBV5-1 and TRBJ1-6, with unresolved D. This CDR3 comprises 14 residues. Trimming cost V 0 bases and J 7 bases, with 8 bases left between them. CDR1 SGHRS and CDR2 YFSETQ come from the germline V gene. The CDR3 sequence is CASSLVGENSPLHF. In DNA, the CDR3 is TGCGCCAGCAGCTTGGTCGGGGAGAATTCACCCCTCCACTTT.

The CDR3 loop is CASTTIQGGKLFF. CDR3 nucleotide sequence: TGTGCCAGTACTACTATACAGGGTGGAAAACTGTTTTTT. The chain carries TRBV19 and TRBJ1-4; weak D call: TRBD1 (6 bases). CDR1 and CDR2 (germline): LNHDA, SQIVND (reference sequence). The CDR3 length is 13 residues. The V end lost 7 bases, the J end lost 10 bases, and 16 bases lay between the germline ends.

CDR3 amino acids: CASSDRAYNEQFF. Written as DNA, the CDR3 is TGTGCCAGCAGCGATAGAGCCTACAATGAGCAGTTCTTC. The chain joins TRBV7-9 to TRBJ2-1; D gene ambiguous. Germline V CDR1 and CDR2: SEHNR, FQNEAQ (reference sequence). The CDR3 sequence is 13 residues long. V lost 5 bases and J lost 2, with 7 bases in between. Full variable domain (outside the CDR3, taken from reference TRBV7-9 and TRBJ2-1): DTGVSQNPRHKITKRGQNVTFRCDPISEHNRLYWYRQTLGQGPEFLTYFQNEAQLEKSRLLSDRFSAERPKGSFSTLEIQRTEQGDSAMYLCASSDRAYNEQFFGPGTRLTVL.